A selection of T cell receptor beta chains follows, all from one sample in a study of CD8 T cells in Susac syndrome. TCRdb analysed the immunoSEQ multiplex PCR reads with MiXCR anew, one entry per CDR3 protein. The sample has 150,000 to 200,000 distinct CDR3 sequences; roughly 94% are singletons. Sequencing was performed on CD4+ T cells from PBMCs. The receptors shown here come from a human donor with multiple sclerosis. Each CDR3 is given with its conserved first and last residue. D genes are given only for firm matches. Clone size is given for some rows only: seen once, a few or many times, or a class if the clone is expanded.

TRBD2	NA	TRBV10-3	TRBJ2-7	CAIGGRAGEGDHEQYF	TGTGCCATCGGGGGCCGAGCGGGAGAGGGCGACCACGAGCAGTACTTC
NA	NA	TRBV12-3/TRBV12-4	TRBJ1-4	CASSPDRIFNEKLFF	TGTGCCAGCAGTCCAGACAGGATATTCAATGAAAAACTGTTTTTT
TRBD2	NA	TRBV20-1	TRBJ2-5	CSARGPAGGRTEETQYF	TGCAGTGCTAGAGGCCCCGCGGGCGGGAGGACAGAAGAGACCCAGTACTTC
TRBD1	NA	TRBV5-6	TRBJ1-2	CASSYTSGGVDGYTF	TGTGCCAGCAGCTACACTTCAGGGGGCGTTGATGGCTACACCTTC
TRBD2	NA	TRBV2	TRBJ2-1	CASSPLLGLAGEGNEQFF	TGTGCCAGCAGTCCCCTCCTGGGACTAGCGGGAGAGGGGAATGAGCAGTTCTTC
TRBD1	NA	TRBV30	TRBJ1-2	CARDRQEDGYTF	TGTGCCCGGGACAGGCAAGAAGATGGCTACACCTTC
NA	NA	TRBV6-5	TRBJ2-7	CASSYSGAGASYEQYF	TGTGCCAGCAGTTACTCCGGTGCCGGGGCGTCCTACGAGCAGTACTTC
NA	few	TRBV27	TRBJ1-1	CASSLTENTEAFF	TGTGCCAGCAGTTTGACGGAGAACACTGAAGCTTTCTTT
NA	NA	TRBV30	TRBJ2-1	CAWSVVGGQFF	TGTGCCTGGAGTGTTGTCGGAGGGCAGTTCTTC
NA	once	TRBV5-1	TRBJ2-3	CASSLGQDTQYF	TGCGCCAGCAGCTTGGGGCAAGATACGCAGTATTTT
NA	NA	TRBV6-6	TRBJ2-5	CASSYSRGQETQYF	TGTGCCAGCAGTTACTCAAGGGGGCAAGAGACCCAGTACTTC
NA	NA	TRBV2	TRBJ2-5	CASRVQTFRETQYF	TGTGCCAGCAGGGTACAGACGTTCCGAGAGACCCAGTACTTC
NA	NA	TRBV7-6	TRBJ2-3	CASSQDGYTQYF	TGTGCCAGCAGCCAAGATGGGTATACGCAGTATTTT
NA	NA	TRBV2	TRBJ1-3	CASSSQGLSGNTIYF	TGTGCCAGCAGTTCACAGGGCCTCTCTGGAAACACCATATATTTT
NA	NA	TRBV23-1	TRBJ2-7	CASSQSGRSSYEQYF	TGCGCCAGCAGTCAATCGGGCAGGAGCTCCTACGAGCAGTACTTC
NA	NA	TRBV16	TRBJ2-7	CASSPVQASYEQYF	TGTGCCAGCAGCCCAGTGCAGGCGTCCTACGAGCAGTACTTC
NA	NA	TRBV2	TRBJ2-5	CASSELGPVGETQYF	TGTGCCAGCAGTGAATTGGGGCCGGTGGGGGAGACCCAGTACTTC
NA	NA	TRBV7-9	TRBJ1-1	CASSLRVPNTEAFF	TGTGCCAGCAGTTTGCGGGTGCCGAACACTGAAGCTTTCTTT
NA	NA	TRBV7-6	TRBJ2-7	CASSLANVPYEQYF	TGTGCCAGCAGCTTAGCGAATGTCCCCTACGAGCAGTACTTC
NA	NA	TRBV20-1	TRBJ1-2	CSFRDYNGYTF	TGCAGTTTTAGGGACTACAATGGCTACACCTTC
NA	NA	TRBV7-9	TRBJ2-6	CATTGPEGSNVLTF	TGTGCCACTACCGGGCCAGAAGGGTCCAACGTCCTGACTTTC
TRBD2	NA	TRBV20-1	TRBJ2-5	CSAPLAGKETQYF	TGCAGTGCTCCCTTAGCGGGAAAAGAGACCCAGTACTTC
NA	NA	TRBV20-1	TRBJ2-1	CSARDIGASSYNEQFF	TGCAGTGCTAGAGATATAGGCGCTAGCTCCTACAATGAGCAGTTCTTC
TRBD2	NA	TRBV7-2	TRBJ2-7	CASSNLAGKYEQYF	TGTGCCAGCAGTAATCTAGCGGGGAAATACGAGCAGTACTTC
NA	NA	TRBV6-2/TRBV6-3	TRBJ2-3	CASSLPPTQYF	TGTGCCAGCAGCCTCCCTCCTACGCAGTATTTT
TRBD1	once	TRBV2	TRBJ2-7	CASGRDSPYEQYF	TGTGCCAGCGGCCGGGACAGCCCCTACGAGCAGTACTTC
NA	NA	TRBV20-1	TRBJ1-2	CSAKAPSGVHYGYTF	TGCAGTGCTAAAGCCCCTTCGGGGGTCCACTATGGCTACACCTTC
TRBD2	NA	TRBV12-3/TRBV12-4	TRBJ2-2	CASAREGYTTGELFF	TGTGCCAGCGCTAGGGAGGGCTATACCACCGGGGAGCTGTTTTTT
NA	once	TRBV20-1	TRBJ1-1	CSARVGGWTEAFF	TGCAGTGCTAGAGTCGGGGGCTGGACTGAAGCTTTCTTT
TRBD1	NA	TRBV9	TRBJ2-2	CASSVEGQFTGELFF	TGTGCCAGCAGCGTAGAGGGACAGTTCACCGGGGAGCTGTTTTTT
NA	NA	TRBV10-3	TRBJ1-1	CAIRGTGAAEAFF	TGTGCCATCAGGGGGACGGGGGCGGCCGAAGCTTTCTTT
TRBD1	NA	TRBV18	TRBJ1-5	CASSPIQGNQPQHF	TGTGCCAGCTCGCCAATACAGGGGAATCAGCCCCAGCATTTT
NA	NA	TRBV7-9	TRBJ1-2	CASSSPDSGGYTF	TGTGCCAGCAGCTCCCCGGACAGCGGTGGCTACACCTTC
NA	NA	TRBV29-1	TRBJ1-4	CSVAAEPREKLFF	TGCAGCGTTGCGGCAGAGCCTAGGGAAAAACTGTTTTTT
NA	NA	TRBV18	TRBJ2-5	CASSPPNGKETQYF	TGTGCCAGCTCACCACCGAATGGGAAAGAGACCCAGTACTTC
NA	NA	TRBV12-3/TRBV12-4	TRBJ2-7	CASSGQDRTYEQYF	TGTGCCAGCAGTGGTCAAGACAGGACCTACGAGCAGTACTTC
NA	NA	TRBV11-2	TRBJ1-1	CASSPRIENAEAFF	TGTGCCAGCAGCCCACGGATAGAAAACGCTGAAGCTTTCTTT
TRBD1	NA	TRBV18	TRBJ1-4	CASSGTVTNEKLFF	TGTGCCAGCTCAGGGACAGTAACTAATGAAAAACTGTTTTTT
NA	NA	TRBV5-1	TRBJ2-5	CASSLEVPGTQYF	TGCGCCAGCAGCTTGGAAGTCCCCGGGACCCAGTACTTC
NA	NA	TRBV30	TRBJ2-1	CAKGGTSGGEQFF	TGTGCCAAAGGGGGGACATCGGGAGGTGAGCAGTTCTTC
TRBD1	NA	TRBV28	TRBJ1-1	CASRSGQGAGIGTEAFF	TGTGCCAGCAGAAGTGGACAGGGCGCTGGAATCGGCACTGAAGCTTTCTTT
NA	NA	TRBV20-1	TRBJ1-2	CSHRTADYGYTF	TGCAGCCACCGGACAGCCGACTATGGCTACACCTTC
TRBD2	NA	TRBV25-1	TRBJ2-5	CASSPGTSGTETQYF	TGTGCCAGCTCACCCGGGACTAGCGGGACTGAGACCCAGTACTTC
NA	NA	TRBV15	TRBJ2-3	CATSSGAYTDTQYF	TGTGCCACCAGCAGCGGGGCCTACACAGATACGCAGTATTTT
NA	once	TRBV5-6	TRBJ2-2	CASSFGHPMNTGELFF	TGTGCCAGCAGCTTTGGGCACCCTATGAACACCGGGGAGCTGTTTTTT
TRBD1	NA	TRBV5-4	TRBJ1-2	CASSTGQNIDGYTF	TGTGCCAGCAGCACGGGACAGAATATTGATGGCTACACCTTC
TRBD2	NA	TRBV6-2/TRBV6-3	TRBJ2-1	CASSYTRLATMGLNEQFF	TGTGCCAGCAGTTACACGAGACTAGCCACTATGGGCTTGAATGAGCAGTTCTTC
TRBD1	NA	TRBV6-1	TRBJ1-5	CASTDRAPSNQPQHF	TGTGCCAGCACTGACAGGGCACCCTCAAATCAGCCCCAGCATTTT